This T cell receptor (beta chain) was recovered during a study of CD8+ T cells in alopecia areata (dated by TCRdb to the late 2010s). A note on the overall study: The study used high-throughput TCRbeta sequencing to examine T cell clonal expansion in alopecia areata, in both the C3H/HeJ mouse model and human patients. On the human side, TCRbeta sequencing was run on scalp tissue and on sorted CD4+ and CD8+ peripheral blood T cells from healthy controls and from alopecia areata patients with either patchy or totalis/universalis disease. Scalp clonality was compared across normal scalp (n=4), patchy alopecia areata scalp (n=8), and alopecia totalis/universalis scalp (n=8). RNA came from the PAXgene miRNA kit for fixed scalp, the miRNeasy kit for PBMCs, and the RNeasy kit for mouse skin. TCRbeta CDR3 regions were amplified by immunoSEQ multiplex PCR with 35 Vbeta forward and 13 Jbeta reverse primers.

Comment on this clone: The specificity of this receptor is unknown. Base quality data are lacking; no much larger clone is found one base away.

Germline trimming amounts to 1 base on V and 0 bases on J, with 10 as the count of junction bases outside the gene matches. There are 18 amino acids in the CDR3, from cysteine to phenylalanine inclusive. Kept here is only the CDR3 DNA, which spans 54 bases and is read in frame from base 1. Via the germline V gene, CDR1 is SGHRS and CDR2 YFSETQ. Study-level results and caveats: Shared TCR sequences between patients were less evident than in mice, which may be partly attributable to HLA diversity in the patient population. Unlike mouse skin, which is dominated by gammadelta T cells, normal human skin has resident alphabeta T cells that are also sequenced, and this complicates analysis of the scalp TCR repertoire. Compared with normal scalp, lesional scalp had higher clonality and more expanded CD8+ clones, particularly in alopecia totalis/universalis, a pattern that suggests antigenic drive.

The method was the immunoSEQ multiplex PCR assay. RNA was extracted from all samples and reverse transcribed into cDNA as template for TCR sequencing. First-strand cDNA was synthesized with SuperScript III using a 2:1 mix of oligo-dT and random hexamers. Amplification bias was assessed with a synthetic immune receptor repertoire, and residual bias was removed computationally. The study's own analysis went as follows. Raw reads were preprocessed to remove errors, and CDR3 was defined by IMGT conventions from the conserved cysteine to phenylalanine. Clonality was computed as 1 minus the Shannon entropy, with the entropy normalized by log2 of the number of productive unique TCRs. Scalp TCRbeta sequences were cross-referenced with sorted blood CD4 and CD8 repertoires so that the CD4 or CD8 identity of scalp clones could be inferred. Not all clones reach the TCRdb copy of this immuneACCESS table, which keeps in-frame sequences only. Checked studies attribute under half of the gap to unresolved V genes and leave the rest unexplained. V and J calls and clone size come straight from that table; D and trimming were deduced from the DNA. The sample records 120,000 or so clones, approximately 47% of which are singletons. The top ten hold about 10% of the sample.

From alopecia areata patients, peripheral blood was collected along with lesional scalp punch biopsies. After PBMCs were isolated by density centrifugation and stained for CD3, CD4 and CD8, a FACSAria was used to sort CD4+ and CD8+ T cells. As part of a multicenter biomarker study, untreated alopecia areata patients were recruited. Blood CD8+ T cells from a handful of biomarker-study patients were further sorted into NKG2D-low and NKG2D-high fractions. Sequencing was done on a sample of NKG2D-low CD8+ T cells sorted from blood. The cell subset or site label for this specimen denotes: sorted CD8+ NKG2D-low blood T cells. Recombination joined TRBV5-1 with TRBJ2-1; 7 central nucleotides agree with TRBD2. This sequence was found in a human donor with alopecia areata. The DNA sequence is given as TGCGCCAGCAGCTTGAGGTCCGCGGGGAGGGACTCCTACAATGAGCAGTTCTTC. This codes for CASSLRSAGRDSYNEQFF.